This TCR beta chain was found in a study of identical twins. Study-wide findings and caveats: Part of the zero-insertion signal could reflect confounding by invariant MAIT and iNKT cells.

As for this clonotype: Its antigen remains unidentified.

A universal primer site was added by template switching, and unique molecular identifiers were carried by the cDNA. Each CDR3 protein is one row after TCRdb ran MiXCR on the 5' RACE reads. The data show some 630,000 distinct CDR3 sequences, around 7.4% seen once. CDR1 is SGHAT, CDR2 FQDESV, per germline (reference sequence). The CDR3 runs 15 residues. With V trimmed by 5 bases and J by 0 bases, 3 bases remained unmatched. In addition, the sample was reused for a study of yellow fever vaccine responses in identical twins.

The TCR sequence derives from a woman younger than 30 in good health. The sample taken for sequencing was PBMCs. The chain joins TRBV11-1 to TRBJ2-5; 10 nucleotides agree with TRBD2. DNA of the CDR3: TGTGCCAGCAGCGCCAGCGGGAGGGACCAAGAGACCCAGTACTTC. It yields the protein CASSASGRDQETQYF.